Below are 13 T cell receptor beta chains sequenced from a single sample in a study of cytomegalovirus exposure and HLA in healthy donors. Assay used: immunoSEQ multiplex PCR; TCRdb lists only in-frame clones, some missing. The data show 50,000 to 65,000 clones, about 95% seen once. The sequenced sample was PBMCs. The receptors shown here come from a woman under 30 in good health and CMV-seronegative.

The V call is TRBV11-2, the J call TRBJ1-4; 7 bases align to TRBD1. V was pared by 10 bases and J by 7 bases, with 9 bases of the junction left unmatched. Germline V gene sequence: CDR1 SGHAT, CDR2 FQNNGV. This CDR3 contains 13 residues. The DNA for the CDR3 is TGTGCCACCAGTAGGGGGCCCGGTGAAAAACTGTTTTTT. It codes for CATSRGPGEKLFF.

The gene calls are TRBV25-1 and TRBJ2-5; a possible D gene is TRBD2 (6 bases). V lost 5 bases, J lost 7 bases, and 20 bases lay in between. Germline loops: CDR1 MGHDK, CDR2 SYGVNS. The CDR3 loop spans 15 amino acids. The CDR3 region is CASSNPRGLGVTQYF. CDR3 sequence (DNA): TGTGCCAGCAGTAACCCCCGGGGACTTGGTGTGACCCAGTACTTC.

V is TRBV6-5 and J is TRBJ1-2, with 12 bases that match TRBD1. This CDR3 has 14 residues. J gave up 8 bases and V 6 bases, and 7 bases lay outside the gene matches. Germline CDR1 is MNHEY and CDR2 is SVGAGI. CDR3 DNA: TGTGCCAGCAGAGAGGGACAGGGGGCGCGGGGCTACACCTTC. Its translation: CASREGQGARGYTF.

The gene calls are TRBV11-1 and TRBJ2-7, with D maybe TRBD2 (5 bases). The CDR3 loop spans 15 amino acids. From germline, CDR1 is SGHAT and CDR2 FQDESV (reference sequence). With 5 bases removed from V and 2 bases from J, the gap between germline ends came to 16 bases. CDR3 residues: CASSPPRGLTYEQYF. Written as DNA, the CDR3 is TGTGCCAGCAGCCCCCCACGCGGGTTAACCTACGAGCAGTACTTC.

V gene TRBV6-5 combines with J gene TRBJ2-7; D uncertain. Germline values: CDR1 MNHEY, CDR2 SVGAGI. CDR3 length: 13 amino acids. V lost 6 bases to trimming and J lost 0 bases, with 9 bases between them. CDR3 residues: CASSRQHSYEQYF. CDR3 nucleotide sequence: TGTGCCAGCAGCAGGCAGCACTCCTACGAGCAGTACTTC.

The chain links TRBV5-4 to TRBJ1-3; D is unresolved. Germline V gene sequence: CDR1 SGHNT, CDR2 YYREEE (reference sequence). V was shortened by 0 bases and J by 0 bases, with 10 bases between the two germline ends. CDR3 size: 16 residues. In nucleotides, the CDR3 is TGTGCCAGCAGCTTGGTCGGGAAGAGCTCTGGAAACACCATATATTTT. Its translation: CASSLVGKSSGNTIYF. The entire variable domain, with the rest obtained from reference TRBV5-4 and TRBJ1-3, is as follows: ETGVTQSPTHLIKTRGQQVTLRCSSQSGHNTVSWYQQALGQGPQFIFQYYREEENGRGNFPPRFSGLQFPNYSSELNVNALELDDSALYLCASSLVGKSSGNTIYFGEGSWLTVV.

CDR3 DNA sequence: TGTGCCAGCAGCTTACTAGCGGGAGTGGGAGATACGCAGTATTTT. Translating it yields CASSLLAGVGDTQYF. The chain couples TRBV7-3 to TRBJ2-3; 10 nucleotides agree with TRBD2. V gave up 2 bases and J gave up 5 bases; unmatched junction bases: 4. Germline CDR1 SGHTA, CDR2 FQGTGA. CDR3 length: 15 residues.

There are a few counts of this clone. This chain joins TRBV2 and TRBJ2-1; 11 bases match TRBD1. The CDR3 consists of 18 residues. The ends lost 5 bases at V and 5 bases at J; junction bases unmatched: 14. Germline CDR1 SNHLY, CDR2 FYNNEI. This chain's CDR3 is CASSPKTTGTGGDNEQFF. CDR3 sequence (DNA): TGTGCCAGCAGTCCAAAGACGACCGGGACAGGGGGGGACAATGAGCAGTTCTTC.

In this sample, this clone turned up once. The chain recombines TRBV28 with TRBJ1-1; 11 nucleotides align to TRBD1. V lost 4 bases, J lost 5 bases, and 9 bases stayed unmatched. The CDR3 loop spans 16 amino acids. Germline values: CDR1 MDHEN, CDR2 SYDVKM. The CDR3 is CASSSPGQGARTEAFF. CDR3 bases: TGTGCCAGCAGTTCCCCCGGACAGGGGGCGCGGACTGAAGCTTTCTTT. Looking up the rest from reference TRBV28 and TRBJ1-1 gives the full variable domain: DVKVTQSSRYLVKRTGEKVFLECVQDMDHENMFWYRQDPGLGLRLIYFSYDVKMKEKGDIPEGYSVSREKKERFSLILESASTNQTSMYLCASSSPGQGARTEAFFGQGTRLTVV.

The CDR3 DNA reads TGTGCCAGCAGCTTACCCCTCCAGCGGGGAGCGATCTACAATGAGCAGTTCTTC. Translation gives CASSLPLQRGAIYNEQFF. The chain is built from TRBV11-2 and TRBJ2-1; 7 nucleotides align to TRBD2. The CDR3 is 18 residues long. The junction had 13 bases not matched to a gene; V was cut back by 2 bases and J by 3 bases. Germline values: CDR1 SGHAT, CDR2 FQNNGV.

The chain is built from TRBV7-3 and TRBJ2-3; tentative D call: TRBD2 (5 bases). Germline-derived CDR1 and CDR2 are SGHTA and FQGTGA. This CDR3 has 13 amino acids. V was trimmed by 3 bases and J by 4 bases, leaving 8 bases between them. The CDR3 reads CASSFRAADTQYF. The CDR3 DNA reads as TGTGCCAGCAGCTTCAGAGCGGCAGATACGCAGTATTTT.

This clone turned up a few times. V usage is TRBV7-9 and J usage is TRBJ1-3; a possible D gene is TRBD1 (6 bases). Germline V lookup: CDR1 SEHNR, CDR2 FQNEAQ (reference sequence). This CDR3 is built from 16 residues. The V gene lost 5 bases and the J gene lost 4 bases, with 18 bases spanning the gap. The CDR3 coding sequence is TGTGCCAGCAGCGCCGCTACAGGGTTTGGAGGAAACACCATATATTTT. Translated, it gives CASSAATGFGGNTIYF.

The chain employs TRBV30 and TRBJ2-1, with a possible D match to TRBD2 (5 bases). This CDR3 spans 12 amino acids. Trimming pared 3 bases from V and 15 bases from J, leaving 18 bases between. CDR1 is GTSNPN, CDR2 SVGIG, per germline (reference sequence). As DNA, the CDR3 is TGTGCCTGGAGCCCACCCCCCCGGGGTCCGTTCTTC. Translating it yields CAWSPPPRGPFF.